Below, 29 T cell receptor beta chains from the same sample are listed, as sequenced in a study of radiotherapy plus CTLA-4 blockade in lung cancer. Clones were read by immunoSEQ multiplex PCR, and TCRdb kept only the in-frame ones, dropping some. The data show 35,000 to 55,000 clones, roughly three quarters seen once. Material: peripheral blood, obtained from a patient treated with radiotherapy plus ipilimumab. The receptor set was obtained from a human donor with non-small cell lung cancer whose response to radiotherapy plus ipilimumab could not be evaluated.

V and J are TRBV7-9 and TRBJ1-4; TRBD1 agrees at 10 bases. The CDR3 contains 15 residues. Germline CDR1 reads SEHNR; CDR2 reads FQNEAQ (reference sequence). V was clipped by 8 bases and J by 8 bases; unmatched bases: 11. DNA for the CDR3: TGTGCCAGCGAGGACAGGGGGACACGCGGCGAAAAACTGTTTTTT. Residues: CASEDRGTRGEKLFF. Using reference TRBV7-9 and TRBJ1-4 for the parts outside the CDR3, the full variable domain is DTGVSQNPRHKITKRGQNVTFRCDPISEHNRLYWYRQTLGQGPEFLTYFQNEAQLEKSRLLSDRFSAERPKGSFSTLEIQRTEQGDSAMYLCASEDRGTRGEKLFFGSGTQLSVL.

This chain links TRBV18 with TRBJ1-5; the D is unclear. Per the germline V gene, CDR1 is KGHSH and CDR2 is LQKENI. The germline V and J ends were trimmed by 3 bases and 6 bases, with 9 bases remaining between them. The CDR3 runs 13 residues. Here the CDR3 DNA reads TGTGCCAGCTCACCCTCGGTGAGTCAGCCCCAGCATTTT. This encodes CASSPSVSQPQHF.

The genes are TRBV9 and TRBJ2-1; D perhaps matches TRBD2 (5 bases). Germline assignment: CDR1 SGDLS and CDR2 YYNGEE. The CDR3 consists of 16 residues. Trimming left V 4 bases short and J 1 base short, with 15 bases between. In DNA form, the CDR3 reads TGTGCCAGCAGCCCGCCGGGAAGCGGTTCCTACAATGAGCAGTTCTTC. Its translation: CASSPPGSGSYNEQFF.

V usage is TRBV19 and J usage is TRBJ2-2; D is unresolved. Per germline, CDR1 LNHDA and CDR2 SQIVND (reference sequence). V lost 3 bases, J lost 1 base, and 9 bases lay in between. The CDR3 covers 15 residues. DNA for the CDR3: TGTGCCAGTAGTATCCCCCGTCGGAACACCGGGGAGCTGTTTTTT. Translating gives CASSIPRRNTGELFF. The whole variable domain, remainder taken from reference TRBV19 and TRBJ2-2, is DGGITQSPKYLFRKEGQNVTLSCEQNLNHDAMYWYRQDPGQGLRLIYYSQIVNDFQKGDIAEGYSVSREKKESFPLTVTSAQKNPTAFYLCASSIPRRNTGELFFGEGSRLTVL.

The V call is TRBV9, the J call TRBJ2-7; a possible D gene is TRBD2 (5 bases). V lost 3 bases, J lost 6 bases, and 13 bases lay in between. Germline lookup yields CDR1 SGDLS and CDR2 YYNGEE. This CDR3 is 13 amino acids long. The CDR3 loop is CASSERMNSEQYF. For the CDR3, the DNA is TGTGCCAGCAGCGAGCGGATGAACTCCGAGCAGTACTTC. Drawing the rest from reference TRBV9 and TRBJ2-7, the complete variable domain is DSGVTQTPKHLITATGQRVTLRCSPRSGDLSVYWYQQSLDQGLQFLIQYYNGEERAKGNILERFSAQQFPDLHSELNLSSLELGDSALYFCASSERMNSEQYFGPGTRLTVT.

V gene TRBV18 combines with J gene TRBJ1-5; 8 bases align to TRBD1. The germline CDR1 and CDR2 sequences are KGHSH and LQKENI. The CDR3 runs 16 residues. J was trimmed by 5 bases and V by 4 bases; bases with no gene match: 10. The CDR3 loop is CASSREQGVRYQPQHF. In DNA, the CDR3 is TGTGCCAGCTCACGGGAACAGGGGGTTCGGTATCAGCCCCAGCATTTT.

This clone has a single count. This chain uses TRBV5-4 with TRBJ2-5, with D possibly being TRBD1 (5 bases). V gave up 0 bases and J gave up 4 bases, with 10 bases separating them. This CDR3 region has 14 residues. The germline gives CDR1 SGHNT, CDR2 YYREEE (reference sequence). The CDR3, as DNA: TGTGCCAGCAGCTTGGGATTCAGGGCAGAGACCCAGTACTTC. Its translation: CASSLGFRAETQYF.

The chain has TRBV7-2 and TRBJ2-7; TRBD2 aligns across 7 bases. The V gene end was trimmed by 2 bases and the J gene end by 1 base; junction bases not matched to a gene: 8. The CDR3 totals 16 residues. The V gene's germline CDR1 is SGHTA and CDR2 FQGNSA. The CDR3 coding sequence is TGTGCCAGCAGCTTACGGGGGTCTAGCGGTTCCTACGAGCAGTACTTC. Translated, it gives CASSLRGSSGSYEQYF.

CDR3 region: CASRPQGGTEAFF. The CDR3 nucleotides read TGTGCCAGCAGACCTCAGGGTGGCACTGAAGCTTTCTTT. This chain joins TRBV28 and TRBJ1-1; maybe TRBD1 (5 bases). The ends were cut back, 6 bases at V and 4 bases at J, with 12 bases in the middle. This CDR3 spans 13 amino acids. Germline V gives CDR1 MDHEN, CDR2 SYDVKM. Variable domain in full (rest from reference TRBV28 and TRBJ1-1): DVKVTQSSRYLVKRTGEKVFLECVQDMDHENMFWYRQDPGLGLRLIYFSYDVKMKEKGDIPEGYSVSREKKERFSLILESASTNQTSMYLCASRPQGGTEAFFGQGTRLTVV.

This chain uses TRBV7-2 with TRBJ2-7; the D gene is possibly TRBD2 (5 bases). Germline values: CDR1 SGHTA, CDR2 FQGNSA. The V end was cut by 5 bases, the J end by 7 bases, with 15 bases between. This CDR3 contains 13 residues. Written as DNA, the CDR3 is TGTGCCAGCAGCCCCACGCTAGCAAATGAGCAGTACTTC. Translation: CASSPTLANEQYF.

The V and J genes are TRBV11-2 and TRBJ2-7; unclear D gene. The V end lost 5 bases, the J end lost 2 bases, and 7 bases lay between the germline ends. From germline, CDR1 is SGHAT and CDR2 FQNNGV. The CDR3 spans 12 residues. CDR3 bases: TGTGCCAGCAGCCCACAAGCCTACGAGCAGTACTTC. It encodes CASSPQAYEQYF.

The chain uses TRBV15 and TRBJ1-2; TRBD1 aligns across 9 bases. The V gene end was trimmed by 3 bases and the J gene end by 8 bases; junction bases not matched to a gene: 16. The CDR3 loop spans 17 amino acids. From germline, CDR1 is LNHNV and CDR2 YYDKDF (reference sequence). The CDR3 nucleotides are TGTGCCACCAGCAGGGAAACAGCGGGACAGGGATTTAAGGGCTACACCTTC. Amino acids: CATSRETAGQGFKGYTF. Full variable domain (remainder filled in from reference TRBV15 and TRBJ1-2): DAMVIQNPRYQVTQFGKPVTLSCSQTLNHNVMYWYQQKSSQAPKLLFHYYDKDFNNEADTPDNFQSRRPNTSFCFLDIRSPGLGDTAMYLCATSRETAGQGFKGYTFGSGTRLTVV.

The chain uses TRBV7-2 and TRBJ1-4, with 9 positions matching TRBD1. V trimming: 6 bases; J trimming: 3 bases; junction bases outside the gene matches: 2. Per germline, CDR1 SGHTA and CDR2 FQGNSA. The CDR3 is made up of 14 amino acids. The CDR3: CASRRDRANEKLFF. For the CDR3, the DNA is TGTGCCAGCAGAAGGGACAGGGCTAATGAAAAACTGTTTTTT.

The chain employs TRBV11-1 and TRBJ1-6; TRBD1 aligns across 7 bases. Trimming at V came to 5 bases and at J to 11 bases, leaving 6 bases not matched to a gene. The CDR3 has 13 amino acids. CDR1 and CDR2 from the germline V gene are SGHAT and FQDESV (reference sequence). The CDR3 nucleotides are TGTGCCAGCAGCCAAGCCACAGGGGCACCCCTCCACTTT. Translation gives CASSQATGAPLHF.

This clone occurred a few times. In DNA, the CDR3 is TGCGCCAGCAGCCAAGGGAGGGGATCCATCGACGGCTACACCTTC. The encoded protein is CASSQGRGSIDGYTF. This rearrangement joins TRBV4-1 to TRBJ1-2; D might be TRBD1 (5 bases). Trimming stripped 1 base from V and 8 bases from J, with 17 bases between. The CDR3 covers 15 residues. Germline V CDR1 and CDR2: MGHRA, YSYEKL.

This clone is categorized as medium-sized (0.01 to 0.1%). The rearrangement joins TRBV7-9 to TRBJ1-4, with a possible D match to TRBD1 (5 bases). The CDR3 spans 15 residues. Trimming left V 5 bases short and J 7 bases short, with 17 bases between. In germline, CDR1 is SEHNR, CDR2 FQNEAQ (reference sequence). DNA of the CDR3: TGTGCCAGCAGCGTAGGGTGGGGCGTAAGTGAAAAACTGTTTTTT. This encodes CASSVGWGVSEKLFF.

The V and J genes are TRBV28 and TRBJ2-5, with TRBD2 matching 12 bases. Germline V CDR1 and CDR2: MDHEN, SYDVKM. The CDR3 runs 15 residues. Losses at the gene ends were 5 bases for V and 5 bases for J; bases not matched to a gene: 6. CDR3 sequence: CASSRTSGTRETQYF. The CDR3 DNA sequence: TGTGCCAGCAGTCGGACTAGCGGGACCCGGGAGACCCAGTACTTC. The variable domain in full, with the rest retrieved from reference TRBV28 and TRBJ2-5, is DVKVTQSSRYLVKRTGEKVFLECVQDMDHENMFWYRQDPGLGLRLIYFSYDVKMKEKGDIPEGYSVSREKKERFSLILESASTNQTSMYLCASSRTSGTRETQYFGPGTRLLVL.

The V gene is TRBV4-1, the J gene TRBJ1-6, with no clear D. The ends were cut back, 3 bases at V and 9 bases at J, with 12 bases in the middle. Germline assignment: CDR1 MGHRA and CDR2 YSYEKL. This CDR3 is 14 amino acids long. CDR3 DNA sequence: TGCGCCAGCAGCCACCCCCTGGGGAGTTCACCCCTCCACTTT. It encodes CASSHPLGSSPLHF.

The chain recombines TRBV29-1 with TRBJ2-3, with D maybe TRBD2 (7 bases). V gave up 7 bases and J gave up 6 bases, with 17 bases separating them. Germline V gives CDR1 SQVTM, CDR2 ANQGSEA. The CDR3 consists of 13 residues. The CDR3 is CSALWGGGDTQYF. As DNA, the CDR3 is TGCAGCGCGCTGTGGGGGGGCGGGGATACGCAGTATTTT.

V usage is TRBV9 and J usage is TRBJ2-5; no firm D call. The germline gives CDR1 SGDLS, CDR2 YYNGEE. V lost 0 bases and J lost 4, with 16 bases in between. The CDR3 has 16 residues. Written as DNA, the CDR3 is TGTGCCAGCAGCGTAGCTTCCGGGTCATTGGGAGAGACCCAGTACTTC. Protein: CASSVASGSLGETQYF.

This sequence joins TRBV4-3 and TRBJ2-5; no clear D. This CDR3 is 14 amino acids long. CDR1 is LGHNA, CDR2 YSLEER, per germline. V lost 0 bases and J 0 bases, leaving 5 bases between the germline ends. DNA of the CDR3: TGCGCCAGCAGCCAAGAGGCTCACCAAGAGACCCAGTACTTC. This encodes CASSQEAHQETQYF.

The CDR3 nucleotides are TGTGCCAGCAGTCCCTGGGACTACTTGTATGGGAACACTGAAGCTTTCTTT. Its protein is CASSPWDYLYGNTEAFF. The rearrangement joins TRBV27 to TRBJ1-1, with D perhaps matching TRBD1 (5 bases). V lost 5 bases and J lost 1, with 20 bases in between. The CDR3 extends over 17 amino acids. Germline V gene lookup returns CDR1 MNHEY and CDR2 SMNVEV (reference sequence).

V usage is TRBV11-2 and J usage is TRBJ2-2; 7 positions match TRBD2. With 1 base clipped from V and 4 bases from J, the junction kept 0 bases outside the gene matches. CDR1 and CDR2 from the germline V gene are SGHAT and FQNNGV. The CDR3 totals 14 residues. CDR3 region: CASSLGGSTGELFF. The CDR3, as DNA: TGTGCCAGCAGCTTAGGCGGGAGCACCGGGGAGCTGTTTTTT.

A single count supports this clone. The chain uses TRBV7-9 and TRBJ2-1, with TRBD2 matching over 11 bases. This CDR3 has 15 residues. Germline V gives CDR1 SEHNR, CDR2 FQNEAQ (reference sequence). Trimming at V came to 5 bases and at J to 6 bases, leaving 6 bases not matched to a gene. This CDR3 is CASSPGLAVLNEQFF. CDR3 in DNA: TGTGCCAGCAGCCCGGGACTAGCGGTGCTCAATGAGCAGTTCTTC.

The chain employs TRBV4-3 and TRBJ1-4; TRBD1 matches at 8 bases. This CDR3 region has 14 residues. Per germline, CDR1 LGHNA and CDR2 YSLEER. Trimming removed 4 bases from V and 8 bases from J; junction bases left unmatched: 6. CDR3 sequence (DNA): TGCGCCAGCAGCCCGGGACCAGGGGGCGAAAAACTGTTTTTT. It yields the protein CASSPGPGGEKLFF.

The rearrangement uses TRBV27 and TRBJ2-6; TRBD2 matches 9 bases. The V gene's germline CDR1 is MNHEY and CDR2 SMNVEV (reference sequence). This CDR3 is 16 amino acids long. Germline trimming cut 10 bases from V and 0 bases from J; bases unmatched to any gene: 7. CDR3 residues: CATLAGDPSGANVLTF. The CDR3 DNA sequence: TGTGCCACCTTAGCGGGGGACCCCTCTGGGGCCAACGTCCTGACTTTC.

The rearrangement links TRBV7-3 to TRBJ2-7, with 10 bases aligning to TRBD1. V lost 1 base to trimming and J lost 5 bases; unmatched junction nucleotides: 2. The CDR3 length is 14 residues. CDR1 SGHTA and CDR2 FQGTGA come from the germline V gene. The CDR3 nucleotides are TGTGCCAGCAGCTTAATGGGGACAGGGGACGAGCAGTACTTC. Residues: CASSLMGTGDEQYF.

The chain is built from TRBV6-5 and TRBJ2-3; perhaps TRBD1 as D (5 bases). CDR3 length equals 15 residues. V lost 0 bases to trimming and J lost 2 bases, with 9 bases between them. Germline V gene data show CDR1 as MNHEY and CDR2 as SVGAGI. CDR3 in amino acids: CASSYSQAATDTQYF. CDR3 sequence (DNA): TGTGCCAGCAGTTACTCACAGGCTGCCACAGATACGCAGTATTTT.

The CDR3 DNA reads as TGCAGCGTTAGACAGGGGGATACTGAAGCTTTCTTT. Translation gives CSVRQGDTEAFF. V is TRBV29-1 and J is TRBJ1-1, with TRBD1 matching over 9 bases. CDR3 size: 12 residues. Germline V gives CDR1 SQVTM, CDR2 ANQGSEA. V dropped 5 bases and J dropped 5; count of bases not matched to a gene: 3. Based on the CDR3 plus reference TRBV29-1 and TRBJ1-1, the full variable domain is SAVISQKPSRDICQRGTSLTIQCQVDSQVTMMFWYRQQPGQSLTLIATANQGSEATYESGFVIDKFPISRPNLTFSTLTVSNMSPEDSSIYLCSVRQGDTEAFFGQGTRLTVV.